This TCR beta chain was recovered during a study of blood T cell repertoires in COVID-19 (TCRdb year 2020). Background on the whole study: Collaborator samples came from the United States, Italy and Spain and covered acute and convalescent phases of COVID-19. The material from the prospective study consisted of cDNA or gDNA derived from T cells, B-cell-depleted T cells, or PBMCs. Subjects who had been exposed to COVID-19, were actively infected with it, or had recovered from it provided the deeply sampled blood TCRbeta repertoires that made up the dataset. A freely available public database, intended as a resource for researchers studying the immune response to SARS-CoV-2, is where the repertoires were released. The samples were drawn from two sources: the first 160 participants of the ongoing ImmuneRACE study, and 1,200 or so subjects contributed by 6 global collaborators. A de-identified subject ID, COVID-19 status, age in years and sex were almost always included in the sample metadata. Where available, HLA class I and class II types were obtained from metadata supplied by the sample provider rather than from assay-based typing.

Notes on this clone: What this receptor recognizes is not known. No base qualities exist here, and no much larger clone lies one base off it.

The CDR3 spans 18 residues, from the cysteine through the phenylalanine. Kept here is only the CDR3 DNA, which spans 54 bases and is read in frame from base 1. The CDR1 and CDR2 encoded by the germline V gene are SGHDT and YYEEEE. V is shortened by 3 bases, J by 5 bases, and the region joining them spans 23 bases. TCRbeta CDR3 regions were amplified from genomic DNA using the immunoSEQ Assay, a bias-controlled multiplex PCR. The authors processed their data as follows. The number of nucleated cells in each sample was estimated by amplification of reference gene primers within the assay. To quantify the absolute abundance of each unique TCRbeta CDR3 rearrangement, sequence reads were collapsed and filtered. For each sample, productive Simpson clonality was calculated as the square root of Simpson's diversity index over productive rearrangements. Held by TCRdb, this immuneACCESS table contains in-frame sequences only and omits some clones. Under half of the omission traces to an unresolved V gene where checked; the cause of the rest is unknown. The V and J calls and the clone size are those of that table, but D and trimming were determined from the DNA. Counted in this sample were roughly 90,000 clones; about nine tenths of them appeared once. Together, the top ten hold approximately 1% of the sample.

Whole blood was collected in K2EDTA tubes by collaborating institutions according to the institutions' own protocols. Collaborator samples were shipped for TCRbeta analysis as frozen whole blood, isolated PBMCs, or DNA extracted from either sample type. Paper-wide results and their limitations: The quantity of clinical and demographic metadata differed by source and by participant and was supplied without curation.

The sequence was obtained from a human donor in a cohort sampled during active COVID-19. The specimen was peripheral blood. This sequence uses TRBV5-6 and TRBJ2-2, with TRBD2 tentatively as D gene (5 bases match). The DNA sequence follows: TGTGCCAGCAGCTCCACGGAAGCGGTTTCCTATTGGACCGGGGAGCTGTTTTTT. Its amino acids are CASSSTEAVSYWTGELFF.